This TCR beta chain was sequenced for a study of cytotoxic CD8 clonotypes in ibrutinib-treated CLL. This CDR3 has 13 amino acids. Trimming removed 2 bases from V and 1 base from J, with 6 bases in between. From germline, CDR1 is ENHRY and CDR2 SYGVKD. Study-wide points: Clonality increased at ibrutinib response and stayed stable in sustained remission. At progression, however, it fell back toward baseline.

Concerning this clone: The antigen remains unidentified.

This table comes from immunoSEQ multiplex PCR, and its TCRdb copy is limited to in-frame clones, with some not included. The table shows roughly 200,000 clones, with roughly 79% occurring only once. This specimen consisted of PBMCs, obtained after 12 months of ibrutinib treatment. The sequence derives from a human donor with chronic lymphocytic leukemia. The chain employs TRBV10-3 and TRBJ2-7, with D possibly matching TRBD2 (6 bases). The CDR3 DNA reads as TGTGCCATCAGTGAGCGGGAGTCCTACGAGCAGTACTTC. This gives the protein CAISERESYEQYF.